The source of this T cell receptor (beta chain) is a study of T cell repertoires in cytomegalovirus infection (dated 2019 in TCRdb). Describing the broader study: Alongside well-studied HLA-B-restricted epitopes, the peptide stimulations were aimed at recently identified HLA-C-restricted CMV epitopes, whose presentation resists viral immunomodulation. Donor HLA type was relevant to the analysis, because carriage of CMV infection together with the matching HLA type was indicated by public TCR beta signatures.

The sequencer listed for this sample is Illumina HiSeq 1500. TCRdb reanalyzed the raw reads on its own, using fastp at Q25 for trimming and MiXCR for clone calling, and kept in-frame beta chains. Rows are unified per CDR3 protein, each entry keeping the most common DNA and genes. The sample table holds fewer than 1,000,000 distinct CDR3 sequences, of which around 32% were seen once. The ten top clones hold over 13% of the sample. This clonotype was detected many times. No cognate antigen has been identified for it. Base qualities are missing; no much larger clone stands one base away. The label giving this sample's treatment or condition can be read as: in vitro stimulation with specific CMV peptide epitopes to enrich CMV-specific T cells. Overall results and qualifications from the work: Cumulative frequency of public TCR beta family members discriminated carriers of CMV infection plus the relevant HLA type in this cohort and an independent roughly 330-donor cohort. The ex vivo response was dominated by HLA-C-restricted CMV-specific TCR beta clonotypes, and the single most frequent clonotype in two of eight donors was supplied by these HLA-C-restricted clonotypes.

CDR1 and CDR2, per the germline V gene (reference sequence), are MNHNY and SVGAGI. The V end loses 1 base and the J end loses 5 bases, and a stretch of 3 bases separates them. Reading from cysteine to phenylalanine, the CDR3 counts 12 amino acids. Just CDR3 DNA is preserved here, 36 bases in frame from base 1. This receptor was taken from a human donor in good health (CMV status not recorded). Some clones in this sample may be carry-over from other donors' samples. The rearranged chain carries TRBV6-6 and TRBJ1-5; no D gene is confidently identified. The sequences come from cultured CD8+ T cells from PBMCs, collected from culture after CMV antigen stimulation. CDR3 reads: CASSYYDQPQHF. The DNA reads as follows: TGTGCCAGCAGTTACTACGATCAGCCCCAGCATTTT.